The 2 T cell receptor beta chains given below trace back to one sample, sequenced in a study of T cell repertoires in cytomegalovirus infection. No antigen has been identified for these receptors. A single record per CDR3 protein comes from TCRdb applying MiXCR to the reads. The sample records about 220,000 distinct CDR3 sequences, 35% to 45% being singletons. Source: CD8+ T cells from cultured PBMCs, taken from culture after CMV antigen stimulation. These receptors were collected from a human donor in good health (CMV status not recorded). Some clones in this sample may be carry-over from other donors' samples.

The chain links TRBV15 to TRBJ2-7; D not resolved. Germline V lookup: CDR1 LNHNV, CDR2 YYDKDF (reference sequence). V was pared by 8 bases and J by 2 bases, with 13 bases between. This CDR3 region has 13 residues. The CDR3 DNA follows: TGTGCCACCTCAGGCAGCCTCCCCTACGAGCAGTACTTC. It specifies CATSGSLPYEQYF.

V and J are TRBV11-3 and TRBJ2-1, with 7 bases matching TRBD1. The V gene end was trimmed by 4 bases and the J gene end by 8 bases; junction bases not matched to a gene: 17. CDR1 and CDR2 (germline): SGHNT, YENEEA. The CDR3 is 17 residues long. The CDR3 DNA follows: TGTGCCAGCAGCTCCAGACAGGGCACGATGGACGTCGATGAGCAGTTCTTC. Amino acid sequence: CASSSRQGTMDVDEQFF.